This T cell receptor beta chain was sequenced during a study of CD8 T cells in Susac syndrome (dated by TCRdb to between 2019 and 2020). Regarding the complete study: Repertoire sequencing was used to test whether CD8+ T cell activation and differentiation in Susac syndrome was antigen driven.

The CDR3 covers 12 residues, taking in both the cysteine and the phenylalanine. Only the CDR3 region is kept as DNA, spanning 36 bases read in frame from base 1. V is cut by 4 bases and J by 1 base, and the space between the germline ends is 5 bases. Taken from the germline V gene, the CDR1 and CDR2 loops are MGHDK and SYGVNS. RNA was extracted using the RNeasy kit, and about 0.5 to 1 ug of the RNA was reverse transcribed with random hexamers. TCR beta CDR3 regions were amplified with the immunoSEQ multiplex PCR assay covering 54 Vbeta and 13 Jbeta segments. PCR amplification bias was corrected by using a synthetic template baseline for primer optimization and computational correction. Under the source paper's analysis protocol: Reads were annotated to V, D and J genes per IMGT and analyzed with immunoSEQ Analyzer, keeping only productive sequences. Clonality was calculated as one minus the Shannon entropy normalized by log2 of the number of productive unique sequences. For each patient and control, public and private clones were evaluated within the 100 most prevalent clones. Clones were defined as Susac-specific when absent from the healthy and MS cohorts, from about 970 published viral clones and from other ImmuneACCESS disease sequences. Using fastp at Q25 and MiXCR, TCRdb reprocessed the public reads and kept productive beta chains. Each entry merges the rows of one CDR3 protein and shows their most common DNA and genes. These V and J calls originate from TCRdb's pipeline instead of the authors' own analysis. Present in this sample are some 170,000 distinct CDR3 sequences, approximately 93% of which were seen just once. The top ten constitute about 0.094% of the sample.

Peripheral blood CD8+ and CD4+ T cells from healthy donors, Susac syndrome patients and multiple sclerosis patients were profiled using high-throughput TCR beta sequencing. Treatment-naive patients with stable or active relapsing-remitting disease fulfilling revised McDonald criteria were used as multiple sclerosis controls. Bulk CD8+ and CD4+ T cells were purified magnetically by negative isolation, whereas CD8+ TEMRA cells were enriched by FACS. Blood was drawn into EDTA tubes, processed within 24 hours, and PBMCs were isolated by density gradient centrifugation. PBMCs intended for TCR sequencing were frozen in liquid nitrogen and were later thawed in a 37 degrees C water bath. A purity of at least 90% was achieved for sorted or isolated CD4+, CD8+ and CD8+ TEMRA cells. Findings and caveats that apply to the study as a whole: The number of individuals in the TCR sequencing and HLA analysis was acknowledged as relatively small.

As for this clonotype: This receptor's antigen is unknown. Base qualities are not provided; no much larger clone lies one nucleotide away.

The receptor comes from a human donor with multiple sclerosis. The sequenced sample consisted of CD4+ T cells from PBMCs. The V and J genes are TRBV25-1 and TRBJ2-7, with an unclear D gene assignment. The base sequence is TGTGCCAGCAGTGCGGCTTCCTACGAGCAGTACTTC. Its translation reads: CASSAASYEQYF.